This T cell receptor beta chain derives from a study of cytomegalovirus exposure and HLA in healthy donors. General observations from the study: When analyzed later, the rates of TCR association showed variation by HLA locus, with DRB1 the most and HLA-C the fewest.

This CDR3 region has 17 residues. CDR1 is MDHEN, CDR2 SYDVKM, per germline. Unmatched junction bases numbered 17, after V lost 4 bases and J lost 6 bases. Concerning this clone itself: Its antigen is unidentified.

Researchers ran the PCR with 60 Vbeta and 13 Jbeta primers. Measured with immunoSEQ multiplex PCR; TCRdb has only the in-frame clones, and not every one. The table records about 170,000 clones, about four fifths of them present only once. Each donor was nominally healthy when sampled (though unrecorded immune exposures were likely). The sample was PBMCs. The source is a woman in her 50s in good health and CMV-seronegative. The chain joins TRBV28 to TRBJ1-2; the match to TRBD1 covers 7 bases. The CDR3 nucleotides read TGTGCCAGCAGTTCCTATCCATCGACAGGGAAGGTTAATGGCTACACCTTC. Residues: CASSSYPSTGKVNGYTF.